The clone carrying this T cell receptor (beta chain) was recorded a few times. Its antigen remains unidentified. A J-beta primer mix and a sample-barcoded 5' primer were used in a second PCR of about 6 to 12 cycles. TCRdb re-called the 5' RACE reads through MiXCR, storing one row per CDR3 protein. The sample includes over 950,000 distinct CDR3 sequences, roughly half of them seen just once. The data stem from a study of blood T cells in healthy people across ages. Caucasian individuals from Russia who were healthy and aged 6 to 90 acted as donors. Isolation of PBMCs gave at least 7 million cells per sample. V lost 5 bases to trimming and J lost 1 base; unmatched junction nucleotides: 11. Germline V lookup: CDR1 SGHVS, CDR2 FQNEAQ. The CDR3 sequence is 17 residues long. Whole-study findings and limits: Diversity of TCR beta correlated strongly with naive T cell percentage. The long-lived group displayed more naive CD4+ cells, plus higher diversity, than the aged donors did.

The TCR comes from a woman aged 55-70 years in good health. Sequencing was carried out using blood. The chain joins TRBV7-8 to TRBJ2-3; 8 bases map to TRBD2. The CDR3 loop reads CASSPGLATGGTDTQYF. CDR3 in DNA: TGTGCCAGCAGCCCCGGACTAGCAACGGGGGGCACAGATACGCAGTATTTT.